This T cell receptor beta chain was sequenced for a study of blood T cell repertoires in COVID-19. Study-level background: COVID-19 samples, acute and convalescent, were from the United States, Italy and Spain. From T cells, B-cell-depleted T cells, or PBMCs came the material, which was cDNA or gDNA.

Trimming stripped 1 base from V and 2 bases from J, with 9 bases between. The CDR3 is made up of 14 amino acids. The germline V gene encodes CDR1 GTSNPN and CDR2 SVGIG (reference sequence). Authors' analysis steps: From reference gene primer amplification, estimates of nucleated cell counts were derived. Assay: immunoSEQ multiplex PCR; the TCRdb copy retains only in-frame clones and omits some. The DNA gave D and trimming, while V, J and clone size come from that table. Here the sample spans 200,000 to 250,000 clones, 88% being singletons. Specimen: peripheral blood. The chain employs TRBV30 and TRBJ2-1, with D tentatively TRBD1 (6 bases). The TCR originated in a woman aged 55-75 years with acute or convalescent COVID-19. This CDR3 is CAWSDRDTYNEQFF. CDR3 in DNA: TGTGCCTGGAGTGACCGGGACACCTACAATGAGCAGTTCTTC.